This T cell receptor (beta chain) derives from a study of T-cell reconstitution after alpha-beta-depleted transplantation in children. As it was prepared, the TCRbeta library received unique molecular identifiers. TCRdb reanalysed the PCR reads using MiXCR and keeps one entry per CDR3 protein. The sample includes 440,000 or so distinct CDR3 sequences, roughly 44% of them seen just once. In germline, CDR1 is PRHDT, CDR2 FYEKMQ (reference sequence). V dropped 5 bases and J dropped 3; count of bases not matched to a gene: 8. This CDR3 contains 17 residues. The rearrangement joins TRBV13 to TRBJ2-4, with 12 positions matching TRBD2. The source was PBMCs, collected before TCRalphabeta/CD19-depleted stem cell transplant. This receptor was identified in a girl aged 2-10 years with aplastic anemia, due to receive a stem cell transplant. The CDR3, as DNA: TGTGCCAGCAGCCTAGCGGGAGGGCCCGGCGGCAAAAACATTCAGTACTTC. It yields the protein CASSLAGGPGGKNIQYF.